This T cell receptor beta chain was profiled in a study of CD4+ T cells in melanoma (dated by TCRdb to the early 2020s). At the level of the whole study: Neoantigen-specific CD4+ T cells in human melanoma were what the study investigated.

Patients with melanoma were used as donors. The CDR3 covers 17 residues, taking in both the cysteine and the phenylalanine. The kept DNA is CDR3 alone, 51 bases in frame from the first base. Via the germline V gene (reference sequence), CDR1 is MNHEY and CDR2 SMNVEV. V is pared back by 2 bases and J by 0 bases, with 16 bases lying between the germline termini. The method behind the library was the immunoSEQ multiplex PCR assay. The immuneACCESS repertoire file appears here via TCRdb, limited to in-frame rearrangements. These files lack a portion of the clones; in checked studies, under half of the deficit traces to unresolved V genes, and the cause of the others is not known. For this sample there are approximately 110,000 clones; roughly 90% appear just once. 3% to 4% of the sample is in the top ten clones. On this clone: What antigen it recognizes has not been identified. No base quality values were provided; no much bigger clone lies one nucleotide off.

Points the paper makes about the study in general: The report described a correlation between neoantigen-specific CD4+ T cells and the function of CD8+ T cells, macrophages and B cells. According to the report, neoantigen-specific CD4+ T cells in melanoma displayed diverse differentiation states.

Material for sequencing was peripheral blood. This clonotype was obtained from a human donor with melanoma. The sequence links TRBV27 to TRBJ1-1, with no D gene named confidently. The bases are TGTGCCAGCAGTTTAGGGTGGAGTAATAAGATGAACACTGAAGCTTTCTTT. Translation gives CASSLGWSNKMNTEAFF.